This T cell receptor (beta chain) was identified during a study of blood T cell repertoires in COVID-19. This table comes from immunoSEQ multiplex PCR, and its TCRdb copy is limited to in-frame clones, with some not included. The sample contains about 170,000 clones, 80% to 90% of which appear only once. Germline V CDR1 and CDR2: LNHDA, SQIVND (reference sequence). This CDR3 spans 17 amino acids. The ends lost 2 bases at V and 3 bases at J; junction bases unmatched: 6. Sequenced: peripheral blood. This chain joins TRBV19 and TRBJ2-4, with 11 bases matching TRBD2. The TCR was taken from a woman at least 80 years old with acute or convalescent COVID-19. CDR3 in DNA: TGTGCCAGTAGTATACCCTCGGGACTAGCGGACAAAAACATTCAGTACTTC. It codes for CASSIPSGLADKNIQYF.